Listed below are T cell receptor beta chains from one sample, sequenced in a study of Graves' ophthalmopathy and Graves' hyperthyroidism. Using its own MiXCR run on the multiplex PCR reads, TCRdb lists one record per CDR3 protein. Of 580,000 or so distinct CDR3 sequences detected, about 40% appear once; the ten largest clones hold about 4%. The specimen sequenced was peripheral blood or thyroid tissue (not recorded which). These receptors all stem from an adult man with Graves' hyperthyroidism. Each CDR3 is given with its conserved first and last residue. D genes are given only for firm matches. Only part of the rows carry a size: once, few, many, or a class if the clone is expanded.

V gene	D gene	clone size	J gene	CDR3 protein	CDR3 DNA
TRBV20-1	NA	many	TRBJ1-4	CSAREMGLEKLFF	TGCAGTGCCAGGGAGATGGGTTTGGAAAAACTGTTTTTT
TRBV7-2	NA	NA	TRBJ1-1	CASSPLWGLNTGAFF	TGTGCCAGCAGCCCCCTTTGGGGCTTGAACACTGGAGCTTTCTTT
TRBV6-5	NA	many	TRBJ1-1	CASSYAGGTAFF	TGTGCCAGCAGTTACGCCGGGGGCACAGCTTTCTTT
TRBV6-6	NA	NA	TRBJ1-2	CASSYRGVGDYGYTF	TGTGCCAGCAGTTACAGGGGAGTAGGGGACTATGGCTACACCTTC
TRBV6-5	NA	many	TRBJ2-7	CASRPHREVIYEQYF	TGTGCCAGCAGGCCCCACAGGGAGGTTATCTACGAGCAGTACTTC
TRBV28	NA	few	TRBJ1-2	CASRSPGRDGYTF	TGTGCCAGCAGATCCCCCGGACGGGATGGCTACACCTTC
TRBV6-1	NA	many	TRBJ1-1	CASAIWAGATEAFF	TGTGCCAGCGCCATTTGGGCAGGGGCAACTGAAGCTTTCTTT
TRBV10-3	TRBD2	NA	TRBJ2-2	CAISESRRGAGGELLF	TGTGCCATCAGTGAGTCGAGGCGGGGGGCCGGCGGGGAGCTGCTTTTT
TRBV7-2	NA	NA	TRBJ2-5	CASSPSSRETQYF	TGTGCCAGCAGCCCCTCGTCACGGGAGACCCAGTACTTC
TRBV29-1	NA	NA	TRBJ1-2	CSLREDYGYTF	TGCAGCCTCAGGGAGGACTATGGCTACACCTTC
TRBV12-3/TRBV12-4	TRBD2	NA	TRBJ2-5	CASSPVAGTSGSFRRETRYF	TGTGCCAGCAGCCCGGTTGCTGGGACTAGCGGGAGTTTCCGGAGGGAGACCCGGTACTTC
TRBV9	NA	few	TRBJ1-4	CASSVSPDEKLFF	TGTGCCAGCAGCGTCTCGCCAGATGAAAAACTGTTTTTT
TRBV10-3	TRBD1	few	TRBJ1-1	CAINRQGIGDEQFF	TGTGCCATCAATAGACAGGGGATTGGCGATGAGCAGTTCTTT
TRBV13	TRBD1	few	TRBJ2-2	CASSNLPGQGTPGELFF	TGTGCCAGCAGCAACCTACCGGGACAGGGGACACCCGGGGAGCTGTTTTTT
TRBV20-1	NA	NA	TRBJ1-1	CSARDIGAFF	TGCAGTGCTAGAGATATCGGAGCTTTCTTT
TRBV29-1	TRBD1	NA	TRBJ1-6	CSSSNGQGNSPLHF	TGCAGCAGTTCAAACGGACAGGGTAATTCACCCCTCCACTTT
TRBV7-9	TRBD2	NA	TRBJ2-1	CASSPQAGDNEQFF	TGTGCCAGCAGCCCTCAAGCGGGGGACAATGAGCAGTTCTTC
TRBV29-1	NA	many	TRBJ1-5	CSVGTFNQPQHF	TGCAGCGTTGGCACCTTCAATCAGCCCCAGCATTTT
TRBV7-2	TRBD1	NA	TRBJ2-7	CASSDSTGVGLYKQHF	TGTGCCAGCAGCGACTCCACAGGGGTAGGTTTGTACAAGCAGCACTTC
TRBV12-3/TRBV12-4	TRBD2	NA	TRBJ2-2	CASSFGGLARNTGELSF	TGTGCCAGCAGTTTTGGGGGACTAGCCAGGAACACCGGGGAGCTGTCTTTT
TRBV7-9	NA	few	TRBJ2-7	CASSSTVGSYEQYF	TGTGCCAGCAGCTCGACGGTGGGCTCCTACGAGCAGTACTTC
TRBV2	TRBD1	NA	TRBJ1-5	CASGQGAIETQHF	TGTGCCAGCGGGCAGGGGGCTATCGAGACCCAGCATTTT
TRBV10-3	NA	NA	TRBJ2-2	CAIMGVGDTGELFF	TGTGCCATCATGGGGGTGGGGGACACTGGGGAGCTGTTTTTT
TRBV7-8	TRBD1	NA	TRBJ2-7	CASSLRGDRGDYEQYF	TGTGCCAGCAGCTTAAGAGGGGACAGGGGGGACTACGAGCAGTACTTC
TRBV7-8	NA	NA	TRBJ2-5	CASSLAKTTNQGRETQYF	TGTGCCAGCAGCTTAGCGAAAACCACAAACCAGGGGAGAGAGACCCAGTACTTC
TRBV7-2	NA	NA	TRBJ1-5	CASSYGAGKFQPQHF	TGTGCCAGCAGTTACGGGGCAGGGAAATTTCAGCCCCAGCATTTT
TRBV7-2	NA	NA	TRBJ1-3	CASTEKGKWLAGNTIYF	TGTGCCAGCACGGAAAAGGGTAAATGGTTGGCTGGAAACACCATATATTTT
TRBV13	NA	many	TRBJ2-7	CASSLVSSGQYF	TGTGCCAGCAGCTTAGTCTCGTCGGGGCAGTACTTC
TRBV19	NA	few	TRBJ2-7	CASSIGPGPSYEQYF	TGTGCCAGTAGTATAGGGCCAGGACCGTCCTACGAGCAGTACTTC
TRBV10-1	TRBD1	NA	TRBJ2-5	CASSEPRWTGRSSGNQPQYF	TGCGCCAGCAGTGAGCCTCGGTGGACAGGGAGATCCTCCGGCAATCAGCCCCAGTACTTC
TRBV3-1	NA	many	TRBJ1-2	CASSQDKGFYGYTF	TGTGCCAGCAGCCAAGATAAAGGGTTCTATGGCTACACCTTC
TRBV29-1	TRBD1	NA	TRBJ1-4	CSEGQGTVNEKLFF	TGCAGCGAAGGGCAAGGGACAGTGAATGAAAAACTGTTTTTT
TRBV9	NA	many	TRBJ1-1	CASTRGPNTEAFF	TGTGCCAGCACAAGGGGTCCGAACACTGAAGCTTTCTTT
TRBV6-1	TRBD1	few	TRBJ2-5	CASTGTGGETQYF	TGTGCCAGCACCGGGACAGGGGGAGAGACCCAGTACTTC
TRBV29-1	NA	few	TRBJ2-7	CSVVLRWIPYEQYF	TGCAGCGTTGTTCTGAGGTGGATCCCATACGAGCAGTACTTC
TRBV18	TRBD1	NA	TRBJ2-7	CASSHDRVEQYF	TGTGCCAGCTCACACGACAGGGTCGAGCAGTACTTC
TRBV5-5	TRBD2	NA	TRBJ2-7	CASRGLAGVRSYEQYF	TGTGCCAGCAGGGGACTAGCGGGAGTTCGGTCCTACGAGCAGTACTTC
TRBV20-1	NA	NA	TRBJ1-2	CSAGALGGGGLQGYTF	TGCAGTGCTGGCGCACTTGGAGGCGGGGGTTTGCAGGGCTACACCTTC
TRBV24-1	TRBD2	many	TRBJ2-5	CATSGLAGVGETQYF	TGTGCCACTTCGGGACTAGCGGGAGTAGGAGAGACCCAGTACTTC
TRBV7-2	NA	many	TRBJ2-7	CASSLDGTSRTYEQYF	TGTGCCAGCAGCTTAGACGGGACTTCCCGCACCTACGAGCAGTACTTC
TRBV20-1	TRBD1	NA	TRBJ2-7	CSARGTGFGEQYF	TGCAGTGCTAGGGGGACAGGGTTCGGGGAGCAGTACTTC
TRBV20-1	NA	many	TRBJ1-2	CSARLGPQGYTF	TGCAGTGCTAGACTAGGGCCTCAAGGCTACACCTTC
TRBV29-1	NA	few	TRBJ2-3	CSVPYWDSSTDTQYF	TGCAGCGTTCCATACTGGGACTCAAGCACAGATACGCAGTATTTT
TRBV12-3/TRBV12-4	NA	many	TRBJ1-5	CASNRGFNQPQHF	TGTGCCAGCAATAGGGGTTTCAATCAGCCCCAGCATTTT
TRBV7-8	TRBD1	NA	TRBJ2-5	CASILQGQETQYF	TGTGCTAGCATCCTACAGGGGCAAGAGACCCAGTACTTC
TRBV7-6	NA	NA	TRBJ1-6	CASSLEGGRAYSPLHF	TGTGCCAGCAGCTTAGAAGGGGGGCGAGCTTATTCACCCCTCCACTTT
TRBV2	NA	many	TRBJ1-5	CASRGRGLPQHF	TGTGCCAGCAGGGGCCGGGGTCTGCCCCAGCATTTT
TRBV5-1	NA	many	TRBJ1-3	CASSPGQISGNTIYF	TGCGCCAGCAGCCCAGGACAGATCTCTGGAAACACCATATATTTT
TRBV7-9	NA	NA	TRBJ1-2	CASSFKGGGAYGYTF	TGTGCCAGCAGCTTTAAGGGGGGGGGGGCCTATGGCTACACCTTC
TRBV12-3/TRBV12-4	TRBD1	many	TRBJ2-7	CASSPGQPSYEQYF	TGTGCCAGCAGTCCGGGACAGCCCTCCTACGAGCAGTACTTC
TRBV12-3/TRBV12-4	NA	NA	TRBJ1-2	CASSLSGGPGYTF	TGTGCCAGCAGTTTGTCTGGGGGGCCGGGCTACACCTTC
TRBV7-8	TRBD1	NA	TRBJ1-2	CASSLAWTGGPGNTF	TGTGCCAGCAGCTTAGCTTGGACAGGGGGCCCTGGAAACACCTTC
TRBV28	NA	few	TRBJ2-5	CASSLAFGKWSETQYF	TGTGCCAGCAGTTTGGCATTTGGGAAGTGGTCAGAGACCCAGTACTTC